The rows below give T cell receptor beta chains drawn from one sample of a study of T-cell memory formation after mild COVID-19. TCRdb used MiXCR to reprocess the 5' RACE reads, holding one entry per CDR3 protein. The table includes around 120,000 distinct CDR3 sequences, approximately 16% detected once. The sequencing input was PBMCs or a T cell subset sorted from them (not recorded which). Receptors originate from an adult woman who had mild COVID-19 (a few samples of this study predate the infection). Cell type and time point are not known. Both conserved end residues are part of each CDR3. The D gene is left open where the match is weak. Only some rows state a clone size, as once, few, many or a class for expanded clones.

size	D	V	J	CDR3	DNA
NA	NA	TRBV29-1	TRBJ2-7	CSVEQGPGSYEQYF	TGCAGCGTTGAACAGGGACCAGGGTCCTACGAGCAGTACTTC
many	TRBD1	TRBV5-1	TRBJ2-1	CASSSGTGHNEQFF	TGCGCCAGCAGCTCCGGGACAGGACACAATGAGCAGTTCTTC
few	TRBD2	TRBV10-3	TRBJ2-3	CATSNSGKDTQYF	TGTGCCACGAGCAATAGCGGGAAGGATACGCAGTATTTT
NA	NA	TRBV5-1	TRBJ2-7	CASSLLGTTYEQYF	TGCGCCAGCAGCTTGCTGGGGACAACCTACGAGCAGTACTTC
NA	NA	TRBV11-2	TRBJ2-1	CASTLGEAEEQFF	TGTGCCAGCACCCTGGGGGAGGCGGAAGAGCAGTTCTTC
many	TRBD1	TRBV7-9	TRBJ2-5	CASSLTGARETQYF	TGTGCCAGCAGCTTAACAGGGGCGCGAGAGACCCAGTACTTC
few	NA	TRBV29-1	TRBJ2-7	CSVESADSYEQYF	TGCAGCGTTGAGTCGGCAGACTCCTACGAGCAGTACTTC
few	TRBD2	TRBV4-1	TRBJ2-5	CASSQVTAGETPNYF	TGCGCCAGCAGCCAAGTGACAGCGGGGGAGACACCGAACTACTTC
NA	TRBD1	TRBV6-5	TRBJ2-7	CASTRDRWVTYEQYF	TGTGCCAGCACCCGGGACAGGTGGGTCACCTACGAGCAGTACTTC
NA	TRBD1	TRBV5-5	TRBJ2-7	CASSLGGQGHDEQYF	TGTGCCAGCAGCTTAGGGGGACAGGGACACGACGAGCAGTACTTC
few	TRBD1	TRBV9	TRBJ2-2	CASSKRDRVQIANTGELFF	TGTGCCAGCAGCAAAAGGGACAGGGTGCAAATCGCGAACACCGGGGAGCTGTTTTTT
few	TRBD1	TRBV10-3	TRBJ1-2	CAIRSGTGNGYTF	TGTGCCATCAGGAGTGGGACAGGGAATGGCTACACCTTC
few	TRBD1	TRBV7-9	TRBJ2-1	CASSPRDRVSYNEQFF	TGTGCCAGCAGCCCACGGGACAGGGTTTCCTACAATGAGCAGTTCTTC
NA	TRBD1	TRBV12-3/TRBV12-4	TRBJ1-6	CASSFGTGRNSPLHF	TGTGCCAGCAGTTTCGGGACAGGGCGAAATTCACCCCTCCACTTT
NA	TRBD2	TRBV11-2	TRBJ2-5	CASSQGLAGGQETQYF	TGTGCCAGCAGCCAGGGACTAGCGGGGGGGCAAGAGACCCAGTACTTC
NA	NA	TRBV29-1	TRBJ2-3	CSVERYLTGGLTDTQYF	TGCAGCGTGGAGCGCTACCTAACGGGGGGCCTCACAGATACGCAGTATTTT
NA	NA	TRBV19	TRBJ1-1	CASSYERLNTEAFF	TGTGCCAGTAGTTATGAGAGGTTGAACACTGAAGCTTTCTTT
few	TRBD2	TRBV7-9	TRBJ2-7	CASSFSSGILSSYEQYF	TGTGCCAGCAGCTTTTCCAGCGGGATACTCTCCTCCTACGAGCAGTACTTC